A selection of T cell receptor beta chains follows, all from one sample in a study of T cells after yellow fever vaccination. TCRdb recomputed calls from the 5' RACE reads with MiXCR, one row per CDR3 protein. Of roughly 50,000 distinct CDR3 sequences detected, roughly 7.4% appear once; the ten largest clones hold 28%. This specimen consisted of CD8+ T cells sorted from PBMCs, obtained more than 14 days after the first yellow fever vaccination. Source of these receptors: a man between 18 and 35 years old who received the YFV17D yellow fever vaccine. CDR3s include the opening cysteine and the closing phenylalanine or tryptophan. A D gene is named only where the DNA matches it firmly. A clone size is listed for some rows: how often the clone was seen (once, few, many), or a class if it is expanded.

j_call,clone_size,d_call,cdr3_length,v_call,cdr3_nt,cdr3_aa
TRBJ1-3,-,-,17,TRBV3-1,TGTGCCAGCAGCCAAGACCCTGGGGGGGGCGTAAGAAACACCATATATTTT,CASSQDPGGGVRNTIYF
TRBJ2-3,few,-,18,TRBV3-1,TGTGCCAGCAGCCAAGATCTGACCCAGCGGGGAGGGGGAGATACGCAGTATTTT,CASSQDLTQRGGGDTQYF
TRBJ2-6,-,TRBD1,15,TRBV19,TGTGCCTCCGGGACAGCGAGCTCTGGGGCCAACGTCCTGACTTTC,CASGTASSGANVLTF
TRBJ2-5,many,TRBD2,14,TRBV20-1,TGCAGTGCCCGGGGGGGGGGAGCCCAAGAGACCCAGTACTTC,CSARGGGAQETQYF
TRBJ1-1,many,-,14,TRBV12-3/TRBV12-4,TGTGCCAGCAGTTCCTCGGACACCAACACTGAAGCTTTCTTT,CASSSSDTNTEAFF
TRBJ2-3,many,-,15,TRBV5-1,TGCGCCAGCAGCTCGCGGGGTTACATTCCAGATACGCAGTATTTT,CASSSRGYIPDTQYF
TRBJ1-2,many,-,14,TRBV18,TGTGCCAGCTCACCAGGCAGCTCATACGATGGCTACACCTTC,CASSPGSSYDGYTF
TRBJ1-6,many,-,17,TRBV15,TGTGCCACCAGCATAATGGGGCCCGTCTTCTCGGGATCACCCCTCCACTTT,CATSIMGPVFSGSPLHF
TRBJ2-6,many,-,16,TRBV29-1,TGCAGCGTTGAAGGCGGGGTAGGGGCTGGGGCCAACGTCCTGACTTTC,CSVEGGVGAGANVLTF
TRBJ2-1,few,TRBD2,16,TRBV7-6,TGTGCCAGCAGCGTGGACGGGGGGGGGTCCTACAATGAGCAGTTCTTC,CASSVDGGGSYNEQFF
TRBJ2-3,-,-,13,TRBV12-3/TRBV12-4,TGTGCCAGCAGCTACGGGGGCTCAGATACGCAGTATTTT,CASSYGGSDTQYF
TRBJ2-1,many,-,11,TRBV10-3,TGTGCCATCAGTGAGTCCGATGAGCAGTTCTTC,CAISESDEQFF
TRBJ1-1,many,-,11,TRBV7-8,TGTGCCAGCAGCCATACAGGGGAAGCTTTCTTT,CASSHTGEAFF
TRBJ1-1,many,-,12,TRBV12-3/TRBV12-4,TGTGCCAGCAGCCTCACTCGGGGGGTCGCTTTCTTT,CASSLTRGVAFF
TRBJ2-1,many,TRBD2,15,TRBV4-3,TGCGCCAGCAGACACTCCCTAGCGGGGGGGCCAGAGCAGTTCTTC,CASRHSLAGGPEQFF
TRBJ2-2,many,-,12,TRBV7-2,TGTGCCAGCAGCGCCGTCGCCGGGGAGCTGTTTTTT,CASSAVAGELFF
TRBJ2-3,-,TRBD1,15,TRBV28,TGTGCCAGCAGTGCCGGGACAGAAGGATTGGGTACGCAGTATTTT,CASSAGTEGLGTQYF
TRBJ1-1,many,-,13,TRBV10-3,TGTGCCACCCGGCCAAGGGTGGGCACTGAAGCTTTCTTT,CATRPRVGTEAFF
TRBJ1-1,many,-,13,TRBV3-1,TGTGCCAGCAGCCAAGTACGGTATGCTGAAGCTTTCTTT,CASSQVRYAEAFF
TRBJ2-1,few,TRBD2,15,TRBV19,TGTGCCAGTCAACAACTAGCGGGGAAGTACAATGAGCAGTTCTTC,CASQQLAGKYNEQFF
TRBJ2-3,many,-,16,TRBV6-2/TRBV6-3,TGTGCCAGCAGTGTTACGGGACTGGGAGGCACAGATACGCAGTATTTT,CASSVTGLGGTDTQYF
TRBJ2-2,many,-,12,TRBV5-1,TGCGCCAGCAGACTGAACACCGGGGAGCTGTTTTTT,CASRLNTGELFF
TRBJ2-3,many,-,16,TRBV7-2,TGTGCCAGCAGCCCCACCCCAGGGAGTAGGACAGATACGCAGTATTTT,CASSPTPGSRTDTQYF
TRBJ2-7,few,-,14,TRBV6-8,TGTGCCAGCATAAGCAGGGGAACCTCCTACGAGCAGTACTTC,CASISRGTSYEQYF
TRBJ2-7,many,-,12,TRBV28,TGTGCCAGCAGTTCACCGGGACTGGAGCAGTACTTC,CASSSPGLEQYF
TRBJ2-3,many,TRBD2,18,TRBV3-1,TGTGCCAGCAGCCAAGATCTAGCGGGGGGGCCGGTCACAGATACGCAGTATTTT,CASSQDLAGGPVTDTQYF